Detailed here is one T cell receptor (beta chain). CDR3 length equals 15 residues. The ends lost 1 base at V and 2 bases at J; junction bases unmatched: 2. Germline V gene data show CDR1 as LGHNA and CDR2 as YNFKEQ. This sample is part of a study of somatic mutations in cytotoxic T cells in rheumatoid arthritis. Produced via immunoSEQ multiplex PCR; TCRdb's table is partial and in-frame only. The sample yields 7,000 or so clones, 75% seen once. Both CD4+ and CD8+ cells were separated through positive magnetic bead selection, and their purity was verified using flow cytometry. The clonotype originates from an adult with rheumatoid arthritis. Material for sequencing was CD8+ T cells sorted from blood. This chain uses TRBV4-2 with TRBJ1-3, with 7 bases lining up with TRBD1. For the CDR3, the DNA is TGTGCCAGCAGCCAAGCGACAGGGCCTGGAAACACCATATATTTT. Translating gives CASSQATGPGNTIYF.